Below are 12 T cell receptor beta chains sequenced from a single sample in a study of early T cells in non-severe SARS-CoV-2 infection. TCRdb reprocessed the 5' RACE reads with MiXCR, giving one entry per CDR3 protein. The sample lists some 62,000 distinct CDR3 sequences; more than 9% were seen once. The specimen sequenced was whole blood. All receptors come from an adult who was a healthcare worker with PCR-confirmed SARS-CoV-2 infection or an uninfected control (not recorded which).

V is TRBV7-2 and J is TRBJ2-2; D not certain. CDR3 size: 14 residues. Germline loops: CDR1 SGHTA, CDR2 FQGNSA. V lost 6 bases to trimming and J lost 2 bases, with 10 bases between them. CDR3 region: CASSYTVNTGELFF. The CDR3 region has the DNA TGTGCCAGCAGTTATACCGTAAACACCGGGGAGCTGTTTTTT.

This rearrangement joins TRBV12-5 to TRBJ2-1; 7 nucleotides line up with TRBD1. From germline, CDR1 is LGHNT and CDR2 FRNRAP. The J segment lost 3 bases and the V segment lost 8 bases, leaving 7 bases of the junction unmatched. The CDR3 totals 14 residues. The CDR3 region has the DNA TGTGCTAGTTCGGACGGGACAGACTACAATGAGCAGTTCTTC. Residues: CASSDGTDYNEQFF.

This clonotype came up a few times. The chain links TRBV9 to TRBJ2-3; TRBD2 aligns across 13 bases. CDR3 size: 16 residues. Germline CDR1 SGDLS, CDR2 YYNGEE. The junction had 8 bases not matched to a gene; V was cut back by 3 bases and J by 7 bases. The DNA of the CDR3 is TGTGCCAGCAGCGCCTTACTAGCGGGGGGGGCGTATACGCAGTATTTT. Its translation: CASSALLAGGAYTQYF.

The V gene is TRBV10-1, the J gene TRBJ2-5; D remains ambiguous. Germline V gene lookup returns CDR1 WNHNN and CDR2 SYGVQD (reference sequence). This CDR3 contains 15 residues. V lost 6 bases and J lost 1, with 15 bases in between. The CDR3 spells CASSDGRFFQETQYF. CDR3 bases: TGCGCCAGCAGCGACGGACGGTTCTTCCAAGAGACCCAGTACTTC.

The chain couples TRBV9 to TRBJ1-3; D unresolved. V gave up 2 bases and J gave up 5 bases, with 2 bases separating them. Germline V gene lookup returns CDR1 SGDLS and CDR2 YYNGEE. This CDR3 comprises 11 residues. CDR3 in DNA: TGTGCCAGCAGCGTCCGAAACACCATATATTTT. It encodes CASSVRNTIYF.

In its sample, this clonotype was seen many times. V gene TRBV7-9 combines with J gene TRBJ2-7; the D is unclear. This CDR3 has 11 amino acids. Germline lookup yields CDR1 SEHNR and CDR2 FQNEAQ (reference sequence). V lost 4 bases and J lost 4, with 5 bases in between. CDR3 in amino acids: CASSWSYEQYV. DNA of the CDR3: TGTGCCAGCAGCTGGAGTTACGAGCAGTACGTC.

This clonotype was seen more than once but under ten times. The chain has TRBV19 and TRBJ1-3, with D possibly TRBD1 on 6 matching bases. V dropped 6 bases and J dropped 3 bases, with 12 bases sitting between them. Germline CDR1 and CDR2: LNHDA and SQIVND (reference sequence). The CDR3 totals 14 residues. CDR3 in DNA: TGTGCCAGTAGGACAGGATCCCTTGGAAACACCATATATTTT. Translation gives CASRTGSLGNTIYF.

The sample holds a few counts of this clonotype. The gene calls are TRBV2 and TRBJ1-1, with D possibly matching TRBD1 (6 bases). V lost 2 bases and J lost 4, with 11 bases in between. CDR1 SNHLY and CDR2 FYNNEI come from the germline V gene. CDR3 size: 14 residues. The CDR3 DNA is TGTGCCAGCAGTGAATCCCAGGGGAGCACTGAAGCTTTCTTT. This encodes CASSESQGSTEAFF.

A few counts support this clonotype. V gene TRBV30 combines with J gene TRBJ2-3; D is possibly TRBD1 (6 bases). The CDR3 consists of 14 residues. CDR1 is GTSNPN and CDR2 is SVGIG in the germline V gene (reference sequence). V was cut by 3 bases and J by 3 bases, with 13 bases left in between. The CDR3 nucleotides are TGTGCCTGGAGCCGAATCACAGGGACAGATACGCAGTATTTT. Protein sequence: CAWSRITGTDTQYF.

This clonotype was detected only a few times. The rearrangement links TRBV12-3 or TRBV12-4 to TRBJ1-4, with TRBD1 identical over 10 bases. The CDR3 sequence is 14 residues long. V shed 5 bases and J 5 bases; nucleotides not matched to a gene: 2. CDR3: CASSQTGGNEKLFF. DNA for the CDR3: TGTGCCAGCAGTCAGACAGGGGGCAATGAAAAACTGTTTTTT.

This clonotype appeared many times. CDR3: CASSFTRANTGELFF. The CDR3 DNA follows: TGCGCCAGCAGCTTCACTAGGGCGAACACCGGGGAGCTGTTTTTT. V gene TRBV5-1 combines with J gene TRBJ2-2; possibly TRBD2 for D (5 bases). From germline, CDR1 is SGHRS and CDR2 YFSETQ. Trimming cost V 2 bases and J 0 bases, with 8 bases left between them. This CDR3 is built from 15 residues.

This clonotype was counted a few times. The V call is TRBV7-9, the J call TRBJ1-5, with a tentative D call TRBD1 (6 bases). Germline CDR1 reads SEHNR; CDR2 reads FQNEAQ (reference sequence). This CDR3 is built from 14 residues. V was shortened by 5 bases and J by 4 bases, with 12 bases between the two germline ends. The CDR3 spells CASSGPGHNQPQHF. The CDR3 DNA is TGTGCCAGCAGCGGACCGGGACATAATCAGCCCCAGCATTTT.